This T cell receptor (beta chain) was captured in a study of T-cell memory formation after mild COVID-19. Findings of the study overall: The CD4+ clones that contracted clustered mainly within CM and EM, and the CD8+ clones concentrated in EMRA. While clones contracting from day 15 to 85 were balanced between CD4 and CD8, later expanders leaned CD4+.

The CDR3 contains 14 residues. Germline V lookup: CDR1 DFQATT, CDR2 SNEGSKA (reference sequence). V shed 3 bases and J shed 2 bases, with 14 bases lying between them. A 5'RACE reaction primed in the constant segment made cDNA libraries of TCR alpha and TCR beta, and these carried sample barcodes and UMIs. TCRdb redid the calling of the 5' RACE reads with MiXCR, one entry per CDR3 protein. The repertoire holds 98,000 or so distinct CDR3 sequences, with roughly a sixth as singletons. This clonotype has only a few counts. Its antigen remains unidentified. The sequence was collected from a man aged 18-30 years who had mild COVID-19 (a few samples of this study predate the infection). Cell type and time point are not known. The V and J genes are TRBV20-1 and TRBJ2-7; no clear D gene. The sample consisted of PBMCs or a T cell subset sorted from them (not recorded which). The CDR3 here is CSARSPGGTYEQYF. CDR3 DNA sequence: TGCAGTGCTAGGAGCCCGGGCGGAACCTACGAGCAGTACTTC.